Below are 5 T cell receptor beta chains sequenced from a single sample in a study of T cell repertoires in ileal Crohn's disease. Time point of the sample: neoterminal ileum biopsy at postoperative endoscopy, about 6 months after surgery. Clones were read by immunoSEQ multiplex PCR, and TCRdb kept only the in-frame ones, dropping some. The profile shows roughly 17,000 clones, approximately 72% of them singletons. Sequencing was done on a sample of ileal tissue. The receptor source for this set is an adult with Crohn's disease.

The chain recombines TRBV5-1 with TRBJ2-1; 12 nucleotides agree with TRBD2. The V segment lost 4 bases and the J segment 6 bases; nucleotides outside the gene matches: 11. The CDR3 is made up of 17 amino acids. Germline V gene data show CDR1 as SGHRS and CDR2 as YFSETQ. The CDR3 sequence is CASSLLTSGRWSNEQFF. The CDR3, as DNA: TGCGCCAGCAGCCTCCTAACTAGCGGGAGGTGGAGCAATGAGCAGTTCTTC. Full variable domain (missing parts from reference TRBV5-1 and TRBJ2-1): KAGVTQTPRYLIKTRGQQVTLSCSPISGHRSVSWYQQTPGQGLQFLFEYFSETQRNKGNFPGRFSGRQFSNSRSEMNVSTLELGDSALYLCASSLLTSGRWSNEQFFGPGTRLTVL.

A few counts support this clone. The rearrangement joins TRBV30 to TRBJ2-7; 11 bases agree with TRBD2. With V trimmed by 2 bases and J by 4 bases, 4 bases remained unmatched. CDR3 length equals 14 residues. Germline values: CDR1 GTSNPN, CDR2 SVGIG (reference sequence). The DNA for the CDR3 is TGTGCCTGGAGTCGACTAGCGGGAAGGTACGAGCAGTACTTC. Its protein product is CAWSRLAGRYEQYF.

The J gene is TRBJ2-3, the V gene TRBV9; unclear D gene. With 1 base removed from V and 0 bases from J, the gap between germline ends came to 12 bases. CDR1 is SGDLS, CDR2 YYNGEE, per germline. The length of the CDR3 is 16 residues. CDR3 coding DNA: TGTGCCAGCAGCGTATCCAGCGCTACTAGCACAGATACGCAGTATTTT. Protein sequence: CASSVSSATSTDTQYF. The full variable domain, completed using reference TRBV9 and TRBJ2-3, is DSGVTQTPKHLITATGQRVTLRCSPRSGDLSVYWYQQSLDQGLQFLIQYYNGEERAKGNILERFSAQQFPDLHSELNLSSLELGDSALYFCASSVSSATSTDTQYFGPGTRLTVL.

The genes are TRBV9 and TRBJ2-3; D perhaps matches TRBD1 (7 bases). The germline V gene encodes CDR1 SGDLS and CDR2 YYNGEE. The CDR3 contains 17 residues. With 5 bases removed from V and 1 base from J, the gap between germline ends came to 20 bases. In DNA form, the CDR3 reads TGTGCCAGCAGGCGCAGTATTACAGGGGAGGGCACAGATACGCAGTATTTT. Residues: CASRRSITGEGTDTQYF.

The chain is built from TRBV5-8 and TRBJ1-2, with 11 positions matching TRBD1. CDR3 length equals 14 residues. Trimming at V came to 4 bases and at J to 8 bases, leaving 7 bases not matched to a gene. Germline CDR1 is SGHTS and CDR2 is YDEGEE. CDR3 sequence reads: CASSRDRGFGGYTF. In DNA form, the CDR3 reads TGTGCCAGCAGCAGGGACAGGGGGTTCGGGGGCTACACCTTC. Drawing the rest from reference TRBV5-8 and TRBJ1-2, the complete variable domain is EAGVTQSPTHLIKTRGQQATLRCSPISGHTSVYWYQQALGLGLQFLLWYDEGEERNRGNFPPRFSGRQFPNYSSELNVNALELEDSALYLCASSRDRGFGGYTFGSGTRLTVV.